The clone carrying this TCR beta chain was found many times. Germline V lookup: CDR1 SGHTA, CDR2 FQGTGA. The CDR3 runs 14 residues. The J segment lost 5 bases and the V segment lost 8 bases, leaving 7 bases of the junction unmatched. These data originate in a study of metastatic and nonmetastatic thyroid tumors. Thyroid surgery was preceded by no treatment in any patient. TCRdb reassembled clones from the PCR reads with MiXCR. The repertoire holds approximately 84,000 clones, with about 15% as singletons. The TCR originated in a female donor with papillary thyroid cancer or a benign thyroid nodule (not recorded which). Some clones in this sample may be carry-over from other donors' samples. The chain is built from TRBV7-3 and TRBJ2-2; 8 nucleotides line up with TRBD2. The sample was blood. In DNA, the CDR3 is TGTGCCAGCGGACGGGGGGGCGGAACCGGGGAGCTGTTTTTT. Its protein product is CASGRGGGTGELFF.